The TCR beta chain under discussion was sequenced for a study of vaccination and CD4 T cells after COVID-19. Indicated treatment: roughly 11-day PBMC culture with coronavirus spike peptide pools or control peptides (ViraFEST assay). The Oncomine TCR Beta short-read assay was applied to DNA of cultured CD4+ T cells. It was cultured CD4+ T cells from which genomic DNA was extracted. Each CDR3 protein is one row after TCRdb ran MiXCR on the PCR reads. The sample includes approximately 20,000 distinct CDR3 sequences, about 42% of them seen just once. For this clonotype: No antigen is known for it.

Germline V gives CDR1 DFQATT, CDR2 SNEGSKA (reference sequence). V lost 2 bases and J lost 1, with 15 bases in between. The length of the CDR3 is 16 residues. This rearrangement joins TRBV20-1 to TRBJ2-1, with D perhaps matching TRBD1 or TRBD2 (5 bases each). The sequencing used CD4+ T cells from blood, cultured in vitro, collected before SARS-CoV-2 vaccination. The clonotype originates from a human donor who received a COVID-19 vaccine. The CDR3: CSARPGTPWSYNEQFF. DNA of the CDR3: TGCAGTGCTAGACCCGGGACCCCCTGGTCCTACAATGAGCAGTTCTTC.